These 26 T cell receptor beta chains share one sample of origin, sequenced in a study of cytomegalovirus exposure and HLA in healthy donors. With 60 Vbeta and 13 Jbeta primers, the PCR was carried out. Repertoires were generated with immunoSEQ multiplex PCR, while TCRdb's copy carries only in-frame clones and drops some. The sample records some 130,000 clones, approximately 80% being singletons. What was sequenced was PBMCs. The receptors stem from a male donor in good health and CMV-seropositive.

The table lists this clone with a few counts. CDR3 region: CASSPLVRPRETQYF. As DNA, the CDR3 is TGTGCCAGCTCACCACTCGTCAGGCCTCGGGAGACCCAGTACTTC. This chain connects TRBV18 to TRBJ2-5; D gene uncertain. Germline V gene lookup returns CDR1 KGHSH and CDR2 LQKENI. V lost 1 base and J lost 5, with 14 bases in between. The CDR3 sequence is 15 residues long.

The V gene is TRBV5-5, the J gene TRBJ2-7; D ambiguous. The CDR3 runs to 16 residues. V lost 4 bases and J lost 2, with 19 bases in between. Looked up from germline, CDR1 is SGHKS and CDR2 is YYEKEE (reference sequence). Here the CDR3 DNA reads TGTGCCAGCAGCCCCGCTCTGGGCAGGAAGGCCTACGAGCAGTACTTC. This gives the protein CASSPALGRKAYEQYF.

The J gene is TRBJ2-1, the V gene TRBV6-4; perhaps TRBD1 as D (5 bases). Germline CDR1 is MRHNA and CDR2 is SNTAGT. This CDR3 region has 13 residues. The V end was cut by 5 bases, the J end by 9 bases, with 14 bases between. The CDR3 region is CASSSGSMGEQFF. The CDR3 DNA sequence: TGTGCCAGCAGTTCAGGGTCCATGGGTGAGCAGTTCTTC.

J is TRBJ1-2 and V is TRBV18; 10 nucleotides line up with TRBD1. The CDR3 runs 17 residues. CDR1 and CDR2 from the germline V gene are KGHSH and LQKENI. V gave up 0 bases and J gave up 4 bases; unmatched junction bases: 8. CDR3 in DNA: TGTGCCAGCTCACCACCCGGGACAGGGGTGCTCGGCTATGGCTACACCTTC. This sequence encodes CASSPPGTGVLGYGYTF.

The chain couples TRBV18 to TRBJ2-1, with 11 bases lining up with TRBD2. Germline lookup yields CDR1 KGHSH and CDR2 LQKENI. V lost 4 bases to trimming and J lost 3 bases; unmatched junction nucleotides: 2. The CDR3 is 15 amino acids. The CDR3 protein is CASSRLAGGYNEQFF. In nucleotides, the CDR3 is TGTGCCAGCTCACGGCTAGCGGGGGGCTACAATGAGCAGTTCTTC.

This rearrangement joins TRBV9 to TRBJ2-3; 7 bases line up with TRBD2. This CDR3 spans 18 amino acids. The V gene end was trimmed by 3 bases and the J gene end by 0 bases; junction bases not matched to a gene: 13. Germline V gene lookup returns CDR1 SGDLS and CDR2 YYNGEE. CDR3 residues: CASSGAGRSVGSTDTQYF. The CDR3 region has the DNA TGTGCCAGCAGCGGAGCGGGAAGGTCTGTGGGGAGCACAGATACGCAGTATTTT.

This clone appeared a few times. The chain employs TRBV5-1 and TRBJ2-1, with TRBD2 matching over 7 bases. Germline-derived CDR1 and CDR2 are SGHRS and YFSETQ. V lost 4 bases, J lost 4 bases, and 11 bases stayed unmatched. The CDR3 extends over 16 amino acids. The CDR3 loop is CASSERSGVGYNEQFF. The CDR3 DNA reads as TGCGCCAGCAGCGAGAGGAGCGGGGTGGGGTACAATGAGCAGTTCTTC.

The rearrangement links TRBV28 to TRBJ2-5, with TRBD1 as a possible D gene (5 bases). The V end lost 11 bases, the J end lost 5 bases, and 12 bases lay between the germline ends. CDR3 size: 11 residues. Per germline, CDR1 MDHEN and CDR2 SYDVKM. Written as DNA, the CDR3 is TGTGCCGGGGCCTCAGGGGAGACCCAGTACTTC. Translation gives CAGASGETQYF.

The chain links TRBV14 to TRBJ1-2; D remains unclear. CDR3 length: 14 residues. Per germline, CDR1 SGHDN and CDR2 FVKESK. Between the trimmed V and J ends, which lost 3 bases and 4 bases, there was a span of 12 bases. The CDR3 spells CASSHFRSSYGYTF. The CDR3 DNA is TGTGCCAGCAGCCATTTCAGAAGTTCCTATGGCTACACCTTC.

The table lists this clone with a few counts. The rearrangement links TRBV7-9 to TRBJ2-1; D is possibly TRBD2 (6 bases). Per germline, CDR1 SEHNR and CDR2 FQNEAQ (reference sequence). Deletions cut 2 bases from V and 4 bases from J, with 12 bases between. The CDR3 is 15 amino acids. The CDR3, as DNA: TGTGCCAGCAGCTTACCCGGCGGGGAGTACAATGAGCAGTTCTTC. Its protein product is CASSLPGGEYNEQFF.

CDR3 coding DNA: TGTGCCTGGAGTGTAGGGGCAGGGGTTGGCTACACCTTC. Amino acid sequence: CAWSVGAGVGYTF. This sequence joins TRBV30 and TRBJ1-2, with a weak D call TRBD1 (6 bases). The V end was cut by 0 bases, the J end by 7 bases, with 12 bases between. The germline V gene has CDR1 GTSNPN and CDR2 SVGIG (reference sequence). The CDR3 consists of 13 residues. The whole variable domain, filled in from reference TRBV30 and TRBJ1-2, reads SQTIHQWPATLVQPVGSPLSLECTVEGTSNPNLYWYRQAAGRGLQLLFYSVGIGQISSEVPQNLSASRPQDRQFILSSKKLLLSDSGFYLCAWSVGAGVGYTFGSGTRLTVV.

The rearrangement joins TRBV19 to TRBJ1-5; TRBD1 matches 9 bases. This CDR3 is built from 13 residues. The V gene's germline CDR1 is LNHDA and CDR2 SQIVND (reference sequence). J lost 8 bases, V lost 6 bases, and 5 bases had no gene match. The CDR3 DNA follows: TGTGCCAGTAGGTTACAGGGGGCTAAGCCCCAGCATTTT. It yields the protein CASRLQGAKPQHF. Variable domain in full (rest from reference TRBV19 and TRBJ1-5): DGGITQSPKYLFRKEGQNVTLSCEQNLNHDAMYWYRQDPGQGLRLIYYSQIVNDFQKGDIAEGYSVSREKKESFPLTVTSAQKNPTAFYLCASRLQGAKPQHFGDGTRLSIL.

This clone was found once. This chain links TRBV5-4 with TRBJ2-6; D uncertain. Germline V gene lookup returns CDR1 SGHNT and CDR2 YYREEE (reference sequence). The CDR3 has 14 amino acids. The V end lost 1 base, the J end lost 2 bases, and 4 bases lay between the germline ends. The DNA of the CDR3 is TGTGCCAGCAGCTTGCAGGCTGGGGCCAACGTCCTGACTTTC. Translation gives CASSLQAGANVLTF.

The V call is TRBV2, the J call TRBJ2-7, with D tentatively TRBD1 (6 bases). The CDR3 covers 13 residues. CDR1 is SNHLY and CDR2 is FYNNEI in the germline V gene. Trimming left V 5 bases short and J 2 bases short, with 10 bases between. For the CDR3, the DNA is TGTGCCAGCAGTCAGGGGTTAGCCTACGAGCAGTACTTC. Translated, it gives CASSQGLAYEQYF.

The genes are TRBV6-5 and TRBJ2-6; a weak D match, TRBD2 (5 bases). V shed 9 bases and J shed 3 bases, with 15 bases lying between them. The CDR3 is 15 amino acids. Germline CDR1 reads MNHEY; CDR2 reads SVGAGI. The CDR3 DNA reads TGTGCCAGTTCCCGCCGGGAACGTGGGGCCAACGTCCTGACTTTC. Amino acids: CASSRRERGANVLTF.

The chain uses TRBV9 and TRBJ1-6, with D possibly matching TRBD1 (5 bases). This CDR3 spans 14 amino acids. The germline V gene encodes CDR1 SGDLS and CDR2 YYNGEE. The ends were cut back, 4 bases at V and 8 bases at J, with 13 bases in the middle. The CDR3 loop is CASSPTGGDSPLHF. The DNA of the CDR3 is TGTGCCAGCAGCCCAACAGGTGGAGATTCACCCCTCCACTTT. Full variable domain (outside the CDR3, taken from reference TRBV9 and TRBJ1-6): DSGVTQTPKHLITATGQRVTLRCSPRSGDLSVYWYQQSLDQGLQFLIQYYNGEERAKGNILERFSAQQFPDLHSELNLSSLELGDSALYFCASSPTGGDSPLHFGNGTRLTVT.

The chain combines TRBV7-6 with TRBJ2-3, with TRBD1 matching over 8 bases. The germline CDR1 and CDR2 sequences are SGHVS and FNYEAQ. The J segment lost 5 bases and the V segment lost 2 bases, leaving 15 bases of the junction unmatched. The CDR3 is 18 amino acids. CDR3 region: CASSLTSGQGYLGDTQYF. CDR3 coding DNA: TGTGCCAGCAGCTTAACGTCTGGACAGGGCTATTTGGGAGATACGCAGTATTTT.

The chain combines TRBV19 with TRBJ1-1; D gene uncertain. The CDR3 runs 14 residues. Per the germline V gene, CDR1 is LNHDA and CDR2 is SQIVND (reference sequence). The V end lost 2 bases, the J end lost 2 bases, and 9 bases lay between the germline ends. The CDR3 region is CASSIIPPNTEAFF. The CDR3 nucleotides are TGTGCCAGTAGTATAATCCCTCCCAACACTGAAGCTTTCTTT.

V and J are TRBV4-1 and TRBJ2-7; 8 nucleotides align to TRBD2. The CDR3 is made up of 15 amino acids. After removal of 1 base from V and 4 bases from J, the junction contained 6 bases not matched to a gene. Looked up from germline, CDR1 is MGHRA and CDR2 is YSYEKL. The CDR3 nucleotides read TGCGCCAGCAGCCAAGCGCCTAGCGGGCTATACGAGCAGTACTTC. Amino acid sequence: CASSQAPSGLYEQYF.

V usage is TRBV7-2 and J usage is TRBJ2-7; D might be TRBD1 (6 bases). The CDR3 is 13 amino acids. Germline V gene sequence: CDR1 SGHTA, CDR2 FQGNSA. The V end was cut by 5 bases, the J end by 6 bases, with 14 bases between. The DNA of the CDR3 is TGTGCCAGCAGCCCAGGGGCCGAGCTCGAGCAGTACTTC. It translates to CASSPGAELEQYF.

The chain recombines TRBV4-1 with TRBJ2-5; 8 bases line up with TRBD2. The CDR3 covers 15 residues. Germline CDR1 is MGHRA and CDR2 is YSYEKL. Trimming at V came to 1 base and at J to 5 bases, leaving 6 bases not matched to a gene. CDR3 nucleotide sequence: TGCGCCAGCAGCCAAGGCCACGGGGGGGCGGAGACCCAGTACTTC. It is translated as CASSQGHGGAETQYF.

This clone occurred a few times. This chain uses TRBV7-9 with TRBJ1-5; D not certain. The CDR3 has 13 amino acids. V lost 5 bases to trimming and J lost 0 bases, with 5 bases between them. Germline CDR1 reads SEHNR; CDR2 reads FQNEAQ (reference sequence). The CDR3 DNA is TGTGCCAGCAGCCCTAATAGCAATCAGCCCCAGCATTTT. Its translation is CASSPNSNQPQHF.

The rearrangement uses TRBV6-5 and TRBJ1-1; TRBD1 is a possible D gene (6 bases). The CDR3 spans 13 residues. Trimming took 7 bases from V and 0 from J, leaving 9 bases between them. Germline V gene data show CDR1 as MNHEY and CDR2 as SVGAGI. The CDR3 reads CASKDRLNTEAFF. CDR3 DNA sequence: TGTGCCAGCAAAGACAGGCTGAACACTGAAGCTTTCTTT.

The rearrangement uses TRBV28 and TRBJ1-5; D possibly corresponds to TRBD1 (6 bases). The CDR3 sequence is 14 residues long. From germline, CDR1 is MDHEN and CDR2 SYDVKM. The V end was cut by 8 bases, the J end by 0 bases, with 11 bases between. As DNA, the CDR3 is TGTGCCAGCTGGGACACTTATAGCAATCAGCCCCAGCATTTT. Encoded protein: CASWDTYSNQPQHF.

The chain recombines TRBV20-1 with TRBJ1-1; D remains unclear. Germline CDR1 reads DFQATT; CDR2 reads SNEGSKA (reference sequence). The CDR3 contains 10 residues. CDR3 protein: CSTLGTEAFF. The CDR3 coding sequence is TGCAGCACGCTCGGCACTGAAGCTTTCTTT.

V usage is TRBV6-1 and J usage is TRBJ2-2; maybe TRBD1 (5 bases). Germline V gene data show CDR1 as MNHNS and CDR2 as SASEGT. CDR3 length: 15 residues. V dropped 4 bases and J dropped 5 bases, with 14 bases sitting between them. The CDR3 bases are TGTGCCAGCAGTGCCATAACAGGACCTACCGGGGAGCTGTTTTTT. Its translation is CASSAITGPTGELFF.